This TCR beta chain was captured in a study of shared clonotypes between healthy human individuals (dated by TCRdb to 2018 to 2020). For the wider study: A couple of women and three men aged 18 to 49 years were included in the cohort. Per donor, three plates each were used for CD4 naive and CD4 memory, two for CD8 naive, and one for CD8 memory. Blood TCR repertoires of five healthy adults were deeply sequenced to estimate repertoire size and the extent of clonotype sharing between individuals. To increase sequencing depth and limit assay-specific biases, TCR repertoire library preparation and sequencing were carried out by different laboratories using diverse techniques. Leukapheresis yielded between about 0.9 and 10 billion PBMCs per donor.

The research as a whole found: The small number of donors limited the genetic and exposure-history diversity represented. Across four donors, about 4.5% of naive CD4, roughly 3.8% of naive CD8, around 2.1% of memory CD4, and 0.4% of memory CD8 clonotypes were shared. Naive subsets generally had larger estimated clonotype richness than memory subsets. Pairwise subsampling led to the expectation that sequencing depth would affect the degree of clonotype sharing among donors. Compared with non-shared clonotypes, clonotypes shared by all four sorted-subset donors had higher generation probabilities. Sampling was limited to blood, and TCR repertoires in tissue likely differ from TCR repertoires in blood. Rarefaction of sorted-subset datasets indicated incomplete sequencing despite the large sequencing depth.

Taken from the germline V gene, the CDR1 and CDR2 loops are MNHEY and SVGAGI. The CDR3 contains 14 residues, cysteine and phenylalanine counted. Just the 42-base CDR3 DNA is kept, in frame starting at base 1. Unmatched junction bases come to 7, with V trimmed by 6 bases and J by 3 bases. This clone was observed a few times. Its antigen remains unidentified. There are no base qualities to consult, and no much larger clone falls within one base. Within the sample, other DNA sequences also encode this same CDR3. The donors were healthy, HIV-negative adults who had no recently reported acute infections or vaccinations. Every donor was a Caucasian adult residing in Nashville, Tennessee, USA. CD8 memory samples were composed of magnetically selected CD45RO+ cells combined with CCR7-negative CD45RA+ effector memory (TemRA) cells. Blood was obtained by leukapheresis, after which PBMCs were separated by Ficoll-Histopaque density gradient centrifugation and cryopreserved in liquid nitrogen vapor phase. Analytical flow cytometry was used to check the purity and quantity of every magnetically sorted T cell population. Genomic DNA was isolated from every sorted fraction and measured by UV absorbance on a Nanodrop 2000c.

TCR CDR3 regions were amplified from genomic DNA by multiplex PCR using the deep immunoSEQ assay. For each cell subset, the extracted genomic DNA was distributed evenly across all wells of several immunoSEQ 96-well plates, and each plate served as one replicate. For sorted subsets, about 0.2 ug genomic DNA, equal to 25,000 to 35,000 T cell genomes, was loaded into each replicate PCR. Purified libraries were quantified with a Qubit 3.0 fluorometer, sized on a Bioanalyzer 2100, and re-quantified with the KAPA Library Quantification kit. Each immunoSEQ 96-well plate was sequenced on its own single-read 150-cycle Illumina NextSeq 550 flow cell. The authors processed their data as follows. Because only junctional sequences without quality scores were contained in the immunoSEQ output, filtering matching that applied to full-length reads could not be performed. To assign V/J genes and CDR3, sequences were annotated against IMGT germline references using PyIR, a Python wrapper for IgBLAST v1.9. Reads were removed for weak V/J assignments (E-value above 1e-6), missing CDR3, stop codons, out-of-frame junctions, or ambiguous translated residues. V3J clonotypes were defined as sequences sharing the same inferred V gene, J gene, and CDR3 amino acid sequence. Percentage overlap between repertoires was computed as shared unique clonotypes divided by the size of the smaller repertoire. RTK rarefaction, the Chao1 estimator, and Recon v2.1 estimates of unobserved clonotypes were used to assess repertoire richness. Generation probabilities were computed with OLGA for all TCRbeta clonotypes obtained by the gDNA method from several donors. Sourced from immuneACCESS, this table was stored by TCRdb with only in-frame sequences that have V and J called. A share of the clones is absent; for the studies checked, an unresolved V gene accounts for under half, and the remainder has no known explanation. D and trimming were read from the DNA, whereas the V and J calls and clone size are those reported in that table. A total of approximately 82,000 clones appear in this sample, 62% of them only once. The ten largest clones represent over 50% of the sample.

The sample taken for sequencing was memory CD8+ T cells sorted from blood. The cell subset or site label, as the study defines it: CD45RO+ cells pooled with CCR7-negative TemRA cells. Recombination connected TRBV6-5 to TRBJ2-7, with 8 junctional bases fitting TRBD1. The TCR comes from a man aged 25-45 years in good health. The DNA is TGTGCCAGCAGCACGGGGACAGGTGGCTACGAGCAGTACTTC. Its coded protein is CASSTGTGGYEQYF.